This T cell receptor (beta chain) was captured in a study of T-cell memory formation after mild COVID-19. For this clonotype: What it binds is not known.

The authors produced TCR alpha and TCR beta cDNA libraries with sample barcodes and UMIs by 5'RACE using constant-segment primers. MiXCR, applied by TCRdb to the 5' RACE reads, yields one record per CDR3 protein. The repertoire holds approximately 390,000 distinct CDR3 sequences, with approximately 15% as singletons. Germline lookup yields CDR1 SGHAT and CDR2 FQNNGV. There are 14 residues in the CDR3. V was clipped by 0 bases and J by 9 bases, with 15 bases between them. The study's findings and limits: Later expanders leaned CD4+, whereas day 15 to 85 contracting clones were balanced CD4/CD8. The pre-infection memory compartment contained some responding clones, suggesting cross-reactive memory joined.

The TCR was taken from a man aged 18 to 30 who had mild COVID-19 (a few samples of this study predate the infection). Cell type and time point are not known. This sequence joins TRBV11-2 and TRBJ2-7, with D possibly matching TRBD2 (5 bases). The sequencing input was PBMCs or a T cell subset sorted from them (not recorded which). The CDR3 sequence is CASSLDFGENGQYF. The CDR3 DNA sequence: TGTGCCAGCAGCTTAGATTTTGGGGAGAATGGGCAGTACTTC.